This T cell receptor beta chain is from a study of beta chain features in type 1 diabetes. Study-wide findings and caveats: TCRB CDR3s were moderately but significantly shorter in Type 1 diabetes patients in all four CD4+ subsets. Researchers cautioned that cDNA sequencing could over-represent cells with high TCR expression. More deletions and fewer insertions at VDJ junctions were seen in type 1 diabetes patients. The influence of HLA type on TCRB rearrangement stayed undetermined.

Germline V gene data show CDR1 as SGHRS and CDR2 as YFSETQ. Trimming shortened V by 1 base and J by 3 bases, and 12 bases separated the two germline ends. The CDR3 is 15 amino acids. Every single donor gave one heparinised blood draw, and these averaged about 100 mL. A word on this clone: Its antigen is not identified.

What was sequenced were expressed TCRB transcripts, since all of the isolated RNA had been reverse transcribed. Libraries were prepared by immunoSEQ multiplex PCR; TCRdb keeps only in-frame clonotypes and omits some of them. Here the sample spans a few hundred thousand clones, roughly 14% being singletons. This sequence was found in a woman younger than 30 with type 1 diabetes. Sequencing was performed on naive CD4+ T cells from blood. V gene TRBV5-1 combines with J gene TRBJ2-3, with D possibly being TRBD2 (5 bases). The CDR3 region has the DNA TGCGCCAGCAGCTTGAACGGGATTGAGACAGATACGCAGTATTTT. Translating it yields CASSLNGIETDTQYF.